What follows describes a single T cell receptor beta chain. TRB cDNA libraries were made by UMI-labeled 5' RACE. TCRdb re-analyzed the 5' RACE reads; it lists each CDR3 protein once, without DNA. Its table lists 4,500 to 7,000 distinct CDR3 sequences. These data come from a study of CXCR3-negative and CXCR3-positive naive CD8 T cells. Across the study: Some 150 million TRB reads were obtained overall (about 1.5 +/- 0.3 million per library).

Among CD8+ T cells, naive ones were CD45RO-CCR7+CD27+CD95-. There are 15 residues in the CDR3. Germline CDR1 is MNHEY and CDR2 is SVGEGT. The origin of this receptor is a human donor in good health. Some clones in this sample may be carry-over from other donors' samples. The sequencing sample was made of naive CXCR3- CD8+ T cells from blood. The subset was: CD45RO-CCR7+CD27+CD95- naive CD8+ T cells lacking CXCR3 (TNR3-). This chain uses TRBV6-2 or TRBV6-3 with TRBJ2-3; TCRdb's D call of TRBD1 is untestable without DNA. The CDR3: CASTPISRTTDTQYF.